The rows below give T cell receptor beta chains drawn from one sample of a study of T-cell reconstitution after alpha-beta-depleted transplantation in children. TCRdb analysed the PCR reads with MiXCR anew, one entry per CDR3 protein. The data contain 700,000 or so distinct CDR3 sequences, approximately 14% of them singletons. Specimen: PBMCs, collected before TCRalphabeta/CD19-depleted stem cell transplant. These receptors were obtained from a girl under 10 years old with congenital amegakaryocytic thrombocytopenia, due to receive a stem cell transplant. CDR3s include the opening cysteine and the closing phenylalanine or tryptophan. Each record gives: D gene, V gene, J gene, clone size, CDR3 DNA, CDR3 protein. D genes are given only for firm matches. Rows give clone size only sometimes, using once, few, many, or a class for an expanded clone.

>-|TRBV5-1|TRBJ2-1|-
TGCGCCAGCAGCTTGGGACTACCGGTCTACAATGAGCAGTTCTTC
CASSLGLPVYNEQFF
>-|TRBV7-6|TRBJ2-6|-
TGTGCCAGCAGCCGGGACATTTCCTCTGGGGCCAACGTCCTGACTTTC
CASSRDISSGANVLTF
>-|TRBV5-1|TRBJ2-7|many
TGCGCCAGCAGTACAGGTCCTAGCTCCTACGAGCAGTACTTC
CASSTGPSSYEQYF
>-|TRBV5-1|TRBJ2-5|few
TGCGCCAGCAGCTTGGGCGGAGGGATCGCAGCAGAGACCCAGTACTTC
CASSLGGGIAAETQYF
>-|TRBV30|TRBJ1-1|many
TGTGCCTGGAGAGGAACAAACACTGAAGCTTTCTTT
CAWRGTNTEAFF
>-|TRBV19|TRBJ1-6|few
TGTGCCAGTAGTATGCGCAGCCAAAATTCACCCCTCCACTTT
CASSMRSQNSPLHF
>-|TRBV9|TRBJ2-3|many
TGTGCCAGCAGCCGTCAGGGAGATACGCAGTATTTT
CASSRQGDTQYF
>-|TRBV24-1|TRBJ2-7|many
TGTGCCACCAGTGGGCGGACAGACTACGAGCAGTACTTC
CATSGRTDYEQYF
>TRBD1|TRBV3-1|TRBJ2-7|few
TGTGCCAGCAGCCCCCGGGACAGGGGGCTCCACGAGCAGTACTTC
CASSPRDRGLHEQYF
>-|TRBV6-5|TRBJ2-7|-
TGTGCCAGCAGTTACTCGAGGGACACCCACGAGCAGTACTTC
CASSYSRDTHEQYF
>-|TRBV7-8|TRBJ2-4|many
TGTGCCAGCAGCGTTAGAACGGGGACGCAAGCCAAAAACATTCAGTACTTC
CASSVRTGTQAKNIQYF
>-|TRBV7-2|TRBJ2-7|many
TGTGCCAGCAGCTTAACACAGGTCTACGAGCAGTACTTC
CASSLTQVYEQYF
>-|TRBV10-3|TRBJ2-5|many
TGTGCCATCAGTCTAGCGAAGGGGACTCAAGAGACCCAGTACTTC
CAISLAKGTQETQYF
>-|TRBV21-1|TRBJ1-5|many
TGTGCCAGCAGCAAAGCGGCGGGGGGCGCGGGCAATCAGCCCCAGCATTTT
CASSKAAGGAGNQPQHF
>-|TRBV25-1|TRBJ1-4|-
TGTGCCAGCAGTGAATGGGGACGGAAAGCAACTAATGAAAAACTGTTTTTT
CASSEWGRKATNEKLFF
>TRBD2|TRBV20-1|TRBJ2-1|few
TGCAGTGCTCCTATGATATCTTCGGGAGGGTTTAGTGAGCAGTTCTTC
CSAPMISSGGFSEQFF
>-|TRBV12-3/TRBV12-4|TRBJ2-1|many
TGTGCCAGCAACCTAGCCCCTTACGCCAATGAGCAGTTCTTC
CASNLAPYANEQFF
>-|TRBV20-1|TRBJ2-7|many
TGCAGTGCTGGTAGGTCGGTCTACGAGCAGTACTTC
CSAGRSVYEQYF
>TRBD2|TRBV7-2|TRBJ2-3|many
TGTGCCAGCAGCGACTCACTGGGGGGGGATACGCAGTATTTT
CASSDSLGGDTQYF
>TRBD1|TRBV20-1|TRBJ2-3|few
TGCAGTGCTACTCCGGACAGGGCCACAGATACGCAGTATTTT
CSATPDRATDTQYF
>-|TRBV20-1|TRBJ2-2|many
TGCAGTGCTTCCGGCACAGGGTTATCCGGGGAGCTGTTTTTT
CSASGTGLSGELFF
>TRBD2|TRBV7-9|TRBJ2-2|-
TGTGCCAGCAGACCGACGACTAGCTCCGGGGAGCTGTTTTTT
CASRPTTSSGELFF